The 27 T cell receptor beta chains presented below share a single source sample, sequenced in a study of response to subunit inactivated influenza vaccine. Each CDR3 protein gets one entry after TCRdb re-called the RT-PCR reads with MiXCR. This table has about 310,000 distinct CDR3 sequences, around a fifth appearing once. The material was PBMCs from blood, obtained about 20 months after vaccination. These receptors all stem from a man aged 45-69 years who received an inactivated influenza vaccine.

The chain joins TRBV29-1 to TRBJ1-4, with no clear D. CDR3 length: 13 amino acids. Trimming removed 7 bases at V and 4 bases at J, with 13 bases between. Germline CDR1 SQVTM, CDR2 ANQGSEA. CDR3 nucleotide sequence: TGCAGCGCCCTTTTGAACTATAATGAAAAACTGTTTTTT. This codes for CSALLNYNEKLFF.

This clonotype was counted between two and nine times. The chain joins TRBV5-1 to TRBJ1-2; D remains ambiguous. This CDR3 is 14 amino acids long. V lost 4 bases and J lost 5, with 15 bases in between. Per germline, CDR1 SGHRS and CDR2 YFSETQ. The CDR3: CASSPPTSGYGYTF. DNA for the CDR3: TGCGCCAGCAGCCCCCCGACAAGCGGGTATGGCTACACCTTC.

In this sample, this clonotype turned up a few times. The chain employs TRBV4-3 and TRBJ2-5; D gene uncertain. V dropped 0 bases and J dropped 5 bases, with 7 bases sitting between them. Germline values: CDR1 LGHNA, CDR2 YSLEER. This CDR3 has 13 amino acids. DNA of the CDR3: TGCGCCAGCAGCCAAGAAAGGCGGGAGACCCAGTACTTC. As protein: CASSQERRETQYF.

The chain joins TRBV6-2 or TRBV6-3 to TRBJ2-7; D gene uncertain. In germline, CDR1 is MNHEY, CDR2 SVGEGT. V was shortened by 0 bases and J by 3 bases, with 6 bases between the two germline ends. The CDR3 spans 13 residues. The DNA for the CDR3 is TGTGCCAGCAGTTACTCGATAGACTACGAGCAGTACTTC. It encodes CASSYSIDYEQYF.

This clonotype was counted many times. V is TRBV20-1 and J is TRBJ2-1, with 10 bases that match TRBD2. Germline loops: CDR1 DFQATT, CDR2 SNEGSKA (reference sequence). After removal of 6 bases from V and 4 bases from J, the junction contained 3 bases not matched to a gene. The CDR3 covers 13 residues. CDR3 sequence: CSARTSGYNEQFF. CDR3 coding DNA: TGCAGTGCAAGGACTAGCGGTTACAATGAGCAGTTCTTC.

The chain links TRBV23-1 to TRBJ2-5; a possible D gene is TRBD2 (5 bases). TRBV23-1 is noted as an ORF with a role that remains uncertain. The CDR3 has 13 amino acids. The V end was cut by 0 bases, the J end by 7 bases, with 9 bases between. CDR3: CASSQSGGWTQYF. The CDR3 DNA reads TGCGCCAGCAGTCAATCAGGAGGTTGGACCCAGTACTTC.

The chain recombines TRBV27 with TRBJ2-1; TRBD1 matches at 8 bases. Germline V gene data show CDR1 as MNHEY and CDR2 as SMNVEV (reference sequence). Germline trimming cut 4 bases from V and 6 bases from J; bases unmatched to any gene: 11. The CDR3 length is 16 residues. The CDR3 nucleotides read TGTGCCAGCAGTTCCCTAGGACAGGGTGGGTTCAATGAGCAGTTCTTC. Residues: CASSSLGQGGFNEQFF.

This chain joins TRBV24-1 and TRBJ1-2; 7 bases fit TRBD1. Trimming at V came to 4 bases and at J to 2 bases, leaving 3 bases not matched to a gene. CDR1 and CDR2 (germline): KGHDR, SFDVKD. CDR3 length: 14 residues. CDR3 sequence: CATSEETGNYGYTF. Written as DNA, the CDR3 is TGTGCCACCAGTGAAGAGACAGGGAACTATGGCTACACCTTC.

V is TRBV4-3 and J is TRBJ1-3, with a tentative D call TRBD1 (6 bases). Germline V lookup: CDR1 LGHNA, CDR2 YSLEER. The CDR3 loop spans 15 amino acids. V lost 2 bases and J lost 2, with 10 bases in between. This CDR3 reads CASSQLTGTGNTIYF. In DNA, the CDR3 is TGCGCCAGCAGCCAACTGACAGGTACTGGAAACACCATATATTTT.

This clonotype occurred many times. The gene calls are TRBV20-1 and TRBJ1-5; TRBD1 matches 7 bases. J was trimmed by 0 bases and V by 3 bases; bases with no gene match: 11. Germline V CDR1 and CDR2: DFQATT, SNEGSKA (reference sequence). The CDR3 contains 17 residues. DNA of the CDR3: TGCAGTGCTAGGGTTTCCTCGACAGGGAATAGCAATCAGCCCCAGCATTTT. Encoded protein: CSARVSSTGNSNQPQHF.

This clonotype has a count of ten or more. The CDR3 loop reads CASSKGPQGVSPLHF. CDR3 sequence (DNA): TGTGCCAGCAGCAAAGGTCCACAGGGGGTTTCACCCCTCCACTTT. The chain uses TRBV11-2 and TRBJ1-6, with 8 bases lining up with TRBD1. The CDR3 is 15 residues long. Trimming at V came to 5 bases and at J to 9 bases, leaving 9 bases not matched to a gene. Germline assignment: CDR1 SGHAT and CDR2 FQNNGV.

This chain joins TRBV10-1 and TRBJ2-3; 8 bases are shared with TRBD2. Per the germline V gene, CDR1 is WNHNN and CDR2 is SYGVQD (reference sequence). After removal of 3 bases from V and 6 bases from J, the junction contained 14 bases not matched to a gene. This CDR3 spans 17 amino acids. CDR3 DNA sequence: TGCGCCAGCAGTGAACCAACTAGCGGCGGATCGGGGGATACGCAGTATTTT. Protein: CASSEPTSGGSGDTQYF.

This clonotype came up a few times. CDR3 region: CSVALFGYGYTF. The CDR3 DNA sequence: TGCAGCGTTGCTCTATTCGGCTATGGCTACACCTTC. The J gene is TRBJ1-2, the V gene TRBV29-1; D ambiguous. The CDR3 contains 12 residues. Trimming cost V 4 bases and J 4 bases, with 10 bases left between them. CDR1 is SQVTM and CDR2 is ANQGSEA in the germline V gene.

There are a few counts of this clonotype. The chain carries TRBV27 and TRBJ2-7; no clear D. The CDR3 runs 15 residues. The germline V and J ends were trimmed by 5 bases and 0 bases, with 14 bases remaining between them. Germline values: CDR1 MNHEY, CDR2 SMNVEV (reference sequence). The CDR3 spells CASSPYHDPSYEQYF. DNA for the CDR3: TGTGCCAGCAGTCCTTATCACGACCCCTCCTACGAGCAGTACTTC.

This clonotype was found a few times. The rearrangement uses TRBV7-9 and TRBJ1-3; 8 bases align to TRBD1. Trimming cost V 5 bases and J 8 bases; bases outside gene matches: 8. The CDR3 loop spans 14 amino acids. Germline V CDR1 and CDR2: SEHNR, FQNEAQ (reference sequence). The CDR3 region is CASSAQQGVDTIYF. CDR3 nucleotide sequence: TGTGCCAGCAGCGCCCAACAGGGGGTTGACACCATATATTTT.

The chain recombines TRBV30 with TRBJ2-5, with D perhaps TRBD1 or TRBD2 (5 bases each). Per germline, CDR1 GTSNPN and CDR2 SVGIG (reference sequence). The V end was cut by 0 bases, the J end by 2 bases, with 10 bases between. The CDR3 has 14 residues. The CDR3 sequence: CAWSVTGGQETQYF. The CDR3 DNA reads as TGTGCCTGGAGTGTTACAGGCGGGCAAGAGACCCAGTACTTC. The full variable domain, with the rest looked up from reference TRBV30 and TRBJ2-5, is SQTIHQWPATLVQPVGSPLSLECTVEGTSNPNLYWYRQAAGRGLQLLFYSVGIGQISSEVPQNLSASRPQDRQFILSSKKLLLSDSGFYLCAWSVTGGQETQYFGPGTRLLVL.

This rearrangement joins TRBV20-1 to TRBJ1-1, with D possibly being TRBD1 (6 bases). V lost 6 bases to trimming and J lost 10 bases, with 21 bases between them. Germline CDR1 and CDR2: DFQATT and SNEGSKA (reference sequence). This CDR3 is built from 13 residues. CDR3 DNA sequence: TGCAGTGCCCAGGGACAAACGAAGCTTGGAGCTTTCTTT. It encodes CSAQGQTKLGAFF.

This clonotype was picked up a small number of times. This chain connects TRBV28 to TRBJ1-1; 9 positions match TRBD1. V shed 5 bases, J shed 4 bases, and the junction held 8 bases outside the gene matches. The germline CDR1 and CDR2 sequences are MDHEN and SYDVKM. CDR3 length: 15 amino acids. In DNA form, the CDR3 reads TGTGCCAGCAGTCCACAGGGGGCCCCAGGCACTGAAGCTTTCTTT. Translated: CASSPQGAPGTEAFF.

To note about this clonotype: The junction departs from germline at one end; a sequencing error may be responsible. DNA for the CDR3: TGCTGTGCGATTCCCAGGGGTCGGCAGGTCAATCAGCCCCAGCATTTT. Amino acid sequence: CCAIPRGRQVNQPQHF. V is TRBV20-1 and J is TRBJ1-5; possibly TRBD1 for D (6 bases). There are 16 residues in the CDR3. Germline-derived CDR1 and CDR2 are DFQATT and SNEGSKA (reference sequence).

The chain's CDR3 is CASSPATTGDTQYF. CDR3 nucleotide sequence: TGTGCCAGCAGCCCAGCTACCACGGGAGATACGCAGTATTTT. V is TRBV7-2 and J is TRBJ2-3; no clear D gene. CDR3 length: 14 amino acids. Per the germline V gene, CDR1 is SGHTA and CDR2 is FQGNSA. V was trimmed by 5 bases and J by 5 bases, leaving 14 bases between them.

This clonotype was detected ten times or more. CDR3 nucleotide sequence: TGTGCCAGCCGGGACAACTCCTACGAGCAGTACTTC. It encodes CASRDNSYEQYF. The chain links TRBV28 to TRBJ2-7; the D gene is possibly TRBD1 (6 bases). Per the germline V gene, CDR1 is MDHEN and CDR2 is SYDVKM. The CDR3 runs to 12 residues. V shed 8 bases and J shed 0 bases, with 8 bases lying between them.

This clonotype was counted once. J is TRBJ2-4 and V is TRBV12-3 or TRBV12-4, with TRBD2 as a possible D gene (7 bases). With 3 bases removed from V and 1 base from J, the gap between germline ends came to 10 bases. The CDR3 loop spans 15 amino acids. CDR3 sequence (DNA): TGTGCCAGCAGTTTGGGGGGGGCGGCCAAAAACATTCAGTACTTC. Translated: CASSLGGAAKNIQYF.

Many counts were recorded for this clonotype. The chain employs TRBV4-3 and TRBJ2-1, with D possibly matching TRBD2 (7 bases). Germline CDR1 LGHNA, CDR2 YSLEER. With 1 base removed from V and 4 bases from J, the gap between germline ends came to 14 bases. The CDR3 runs 16 residues. CDR3 DNA: TGCGCCAGCAGCCAAGCCACGGGGGGCCTGTACAATGAGCAGTTCTTC. It encodes CASSQATGGLYNEQFF.

The genes are TRBV23-1 and TRBJ2-7; 8 nucleotides align to TRBD2. TRBV23-1 carries the ORF label, with uncertain function. The V segment lost 6 bases and the J segment 0 bases; nucleotides outside the gene matches: 4. This CDR3 spans 14 amino acids. CDR3 sequence: CASSHSGNSYEQYF. The CDR3 DNA is TGCGCCAGCAGCCATAGCGGGAACTCCTACGAGCAGTACTTC.

This clonotype was seen a few times. The chain uses TRBV6-2 or TRBV6-3 and TRBJ1-5; D call uncertain. This CDR3 region has 15 residues. V lost 10 bases and J lost 1, with 17 bases in between. Germline V gene lookup returns CDR1 MNHEY and CDR2 SVGEGT. The CDR3 sequence: CATQVISGSNQPQHF. The CDR3 nucleotides are TGTGCCACCCAAGTGATCTCAGGCAGCAATCAGCCCCAGCATTTT.

At least ten counts were recorded for this clonotype. The chain joins TRBV12-3 or TRBV12-4 to TRBJ1-1; D possibly corresponds to TRBD1 (5 bases). The CDR3 totals 13 residues. V was trimmed by 5 bases and J by 1 base, leaving 8 bases between them. The CDR3 region has the DNA TGTGCCAGCAGTCGGACAAAGAACACTGAAGCTTTCTTT. Protein sequence: CASSRTKNTEAFF.

This chain uses TRBV7-6 with TRBJ1-1; TRBD1 might be the D (5 bases). V was trimmed by 1 base and J by 4 bases, leaving 13 bases between them. The CDR3 sequence is 15 residues long. Germline V gene data show CDR1 as SGHVS and CDR2 as FNYEAQ. CDR3 coding DNA: TGTGCCAGCAGCTTAGATCCAGGGTTGGTCACTGAAGCTTTCTTT. Encoded protein: CASSLDPGLVTEAFF. The entire variable domain, with the rest obtained from reference TRBV7-6 and TRBJ1-1, is as follows: GAGVSQSPRYKVTKRGQDVALRCDPISGHVSLYWYRQALGQGPEFLTYFNYEAQQDKSGLPNDRFSAERPEGSISTLTIQRTEQRDSAMYRCASSLDPGLVTEAFFGQGTRLTVV.